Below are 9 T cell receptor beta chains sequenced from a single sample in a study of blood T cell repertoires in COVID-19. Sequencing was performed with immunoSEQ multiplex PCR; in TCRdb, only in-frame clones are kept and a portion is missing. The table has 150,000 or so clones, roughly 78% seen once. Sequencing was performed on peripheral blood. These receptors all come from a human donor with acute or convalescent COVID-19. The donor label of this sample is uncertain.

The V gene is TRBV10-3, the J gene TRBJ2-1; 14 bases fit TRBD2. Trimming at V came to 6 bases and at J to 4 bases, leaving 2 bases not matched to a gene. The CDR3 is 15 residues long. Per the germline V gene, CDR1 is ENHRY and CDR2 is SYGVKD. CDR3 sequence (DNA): TGTGCCATCAGCGGGACTAGCGGGGGTTACAATGAGCAGTTCTTC. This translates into CAISGTSGGYNEQFF.

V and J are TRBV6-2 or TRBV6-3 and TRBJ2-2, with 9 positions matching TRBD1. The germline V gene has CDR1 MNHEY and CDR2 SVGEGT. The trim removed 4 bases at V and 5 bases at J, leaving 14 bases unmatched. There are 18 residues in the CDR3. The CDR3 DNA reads TGTGCCAGCAGTTTCGGCACGCTACAGGGGGCGGATACCGGGGAGCTGTTTTTT. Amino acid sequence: CASSFGTLQGADTGELFF.

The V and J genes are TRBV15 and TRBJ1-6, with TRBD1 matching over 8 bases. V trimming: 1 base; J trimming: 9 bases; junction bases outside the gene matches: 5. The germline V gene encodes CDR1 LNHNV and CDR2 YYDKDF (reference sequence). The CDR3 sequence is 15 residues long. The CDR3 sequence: CATSRGQGNSSPLHF. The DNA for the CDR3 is TGTGCCACCAGCAGAGGACAGGGGAATTCTTCACCCCTCCACTTT.

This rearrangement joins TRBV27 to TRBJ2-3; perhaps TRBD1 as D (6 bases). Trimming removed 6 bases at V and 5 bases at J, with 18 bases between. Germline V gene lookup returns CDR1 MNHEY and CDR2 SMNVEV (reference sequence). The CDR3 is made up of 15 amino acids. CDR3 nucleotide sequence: TGTGCCAGCAGACTCACTCTACAGGGTCGAGATACGCAGTATTTT. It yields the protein CASRLTLQGRDTQYF.

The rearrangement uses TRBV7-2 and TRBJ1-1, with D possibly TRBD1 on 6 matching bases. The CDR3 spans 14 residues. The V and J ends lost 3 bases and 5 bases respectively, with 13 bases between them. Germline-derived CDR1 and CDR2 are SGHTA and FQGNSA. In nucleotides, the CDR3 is TGTGCCAGCAGCTTTCTGGGTCAGGGGACTGAAGCTTTCTTT. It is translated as CASSFLGQGTEAFF.

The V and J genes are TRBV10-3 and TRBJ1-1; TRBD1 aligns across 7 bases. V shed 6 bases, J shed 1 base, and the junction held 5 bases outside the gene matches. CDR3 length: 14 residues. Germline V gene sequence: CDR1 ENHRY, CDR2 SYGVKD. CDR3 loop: CAIRSTGENTEAFF. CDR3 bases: TGTGCCATCAGATCAACAGGGGAGAACACTGAAGCTTTCTTT.

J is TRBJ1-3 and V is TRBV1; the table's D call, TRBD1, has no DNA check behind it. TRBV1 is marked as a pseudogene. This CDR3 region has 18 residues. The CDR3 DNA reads TGCACCAGCAGCCAAGGCCCAGGGGACAAAAGTTATGGAAACACCATATATTTT. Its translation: CTSSQGPGDKSYGNTIYF.

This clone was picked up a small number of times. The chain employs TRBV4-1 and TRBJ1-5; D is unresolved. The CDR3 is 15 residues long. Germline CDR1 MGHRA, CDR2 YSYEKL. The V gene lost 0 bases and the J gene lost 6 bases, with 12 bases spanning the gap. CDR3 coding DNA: TGCGCCAGCAGCCAAGAGGGAGGGAACGTTCAGCCCCAGCATTTT. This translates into CASSQEGGNVQPQHF.

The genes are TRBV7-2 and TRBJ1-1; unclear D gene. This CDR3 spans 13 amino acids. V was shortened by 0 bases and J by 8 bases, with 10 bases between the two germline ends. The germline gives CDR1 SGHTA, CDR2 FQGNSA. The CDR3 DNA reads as TGTGCCAGCAGCTTAGCCCCTTGGGCCGAAGCTTTCTTT. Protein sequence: CASSLAPWAEAFF.